Below, 16 T cell receptor beta chains from the same sample are listed, as sequenced in a study of cytomegalovirus exposure and HLA in healthy donors. 13 Jbeta primers and 60 Vbeta primers were used for the PCR. Assay used: immunoSEQ multiplex PCR; TCRdb lists only in-frame clones, some missing. The data hold approximately 130,000 clones, with approximately 80% observed a single time. The sequenced sample was PBMCs. These receptors originate from a man in his forties in good health and CMV-seronegative.

This clone was seen only a few times. This CDR3 reads CASSLGPPSGSTYF. The DNA of the CDR3 is TGTGCCAGCAGCTTAGGGCCTCCATCCGGGAGCACGTACTTC. The chain employs TRBV11-2 and TRBJ2-7; tentatively, D is TRBD2 (6 bases). Germline V CDR1 and CDR2: SGHAT, FQNNGV. The CDR3 has 14 amino acids. Trimming cost V 1 base and J 12 bases, with 19 bases left between them.

The chain couples TRBV5-4 to TRBJ2-3; TRBD2 aligns across 8 bases. The germline V gene encodes CDR1 SGHNT and CDR2 YYREEE (reference sequence). CDR3 size: 17 residues. V shed 0 bases, J shed 2 bases, and the junction held 8 bases outside the gene matches. Here the CDR3 reads CASSLAGASGYTDTQYF. The CDR3 region has the DNA TGTGCCAGCAGCTTGGCCGGAGCTAGCGGGTACACAGATACGCAGTATTTT.

This rearrangement joins TRBV5-1 to TRBJ2-5; a weak D match, TRBD2 (6 bases). V lost 2 bases to trimming and J lost 1 base, with 12 bases between them. Germline lookup yields CDR1 SGHRS and CDR2 YFSETQ. The CDR3 covers 15 residues. CDR3 coding DNA: TGCGCCAGCAGCTTTTACGGGAGCCTCCAAGAGACCCAGTACTTC. It encodes CASSFYGSLQETQYF.

The chain carries TRBV19 and TRBJ2-2; D remains ambiguous. In germline, CDR1 is LNHDA, CDR2 SQIVND (reference sequence). The CDR3 extends over 14 amino acids. Trimming took off 1 base at V and 3 bases at J, with 6 bases between the two ends. As DNA, the CDR3 is TGTGCCAGTAGTATAGCCCTCGACACCGGGGAGCTGTTTTTT. Its translation: CASSIALDTGELFF.

CDR3 in amino acids: CASSTSGRAYEQFF. The CDR3 DNA reads as TGTGCCAGTAGTACCAGCGGGAGGGCCTATGAGCAGTTCTTC. This chain joins TRBV19 and TRBJ2-1; 10 bases agree with TRBD2. The CDR3 runs 14 residues. Per the germline V gene, CDR1 is LNHDA and CDR2 is SQIVND (reference sequence). The V segment lost 4 bases and the J segment 8 bases; nucleotides outside the gene matches: 5.

The chain carries TRBV7-6 and TRBJ2-1; 8 bases agree with TRBD2. The CDR3 contains 16 residues. Germline CDR1 is SGHVS and CDR2 is FNYEAQ. The junction had 7 bases not matched to a gene; V was cut back by 5 bases and J by 1 base. For the CDR3, the DNA is TGTGCCAGCAGCCCCCGGGGGACTAGTTCCTACAATGAGCAGTTCTTC. It yields the protein CASSPRGTSSYNEQFF.

The table lists this clone with a count of one. The chain couples TRBV19 to TRBJ1-1; 7 nucleotides align to TRBD1. The CDR3 is made up of 15 amino acids. CDR1 is LNHDA, CDR2 SQIVND, per germline (reference sequence). V dropped 3 bases and J dropped 4; count of bases not matched to a gene: 8. This CDR3 reads CASSILGDSITEAFF. CDR3 nucleotide sequence: TGTGCCAGTAGTATTCTAGGGGACAGCATCACTGAAGCTTTCTTT.

The chain recombines TRBV6-5 with TRBJ2-5; D may be TRBD2 (6 bases). This CDR3 region has 15 residues. Trimming cost V 4 bases and J 2 bases, with 14 bases left between them. Per the germline V gene, CDR1 is MNHEY and CDR2 is SVGAGI. Here the CDR3 reads CASSSPRLAQETQYF. In DNA form, the CDR3 reads TGTGCCAGCAGTTCCCCTAGGCTAGCGCAAGAGACCCAGTACTTC.

This chain links TRBV27 with TRBJ1-1; no reliable D call. CDR1 is MNHEY, CDR2 SMNVEV, per germline (reference sequence). Deletions cut 6 bases from V and 1 base from J, with 12 bases between. CDR3 length equals 14 residues. CDR3 in DNA: TGTGCCAGCAGAGAAGTAAAGCGGAACACTGAAGCTTTCTTT. Its protein is CASREVKRNTEAFF.

This rearrangement joins TRBV2 to TRBJ1-2; 7 nucleotides align to TRBD1. The CDR3 extends over 14 amino acids. The junction had 2 bases not matched to a gene; V was cut back by 2 bases and J by 2 bases. Germline lookup yields CDR1 SNHLY and CDR2 FYNNEI. In DNA form, the CDR3 reads TGTGCCAGCAGTGAATTACAGGGGAACTATGGCTACACCTTC. Its protein product is CASSELQGNYGYTF. Full variable domain (remainder filled in from reference TRBV2 and TRBJ1-2): EPEVTQTPSHQVTQMGQEVILRCVPISNHLYFYWYRQILGQKVEFLVSFYNNEISEKSEIFDDQFSVERPDGSNFTLKIRSTKLEDSAMYFCASSELQGNYGYTFGSGTRLTVV.

This sequence joins TRBV5-1 and TRBJ2-5; TRBD2 matches at 10 bases. The CDR3 has 14 amino acids. Germline lookup yields CDR1 SGHRS and CDR2 YFSETQ. The trim removed 5 bases at V and 5 bases at J, leaving 6 bases unmatched. The CDR3 DNA is TGCGCCAGCAGTATAAGCGGGAGGGCCGAGACCCAGTACTTC. The encoded protein is CASSISGRAETQYF.

The chain joins TRBV6-6 to TRBJ2-7; no definite D call. The CDR3 consists of 12 residues. CDR1 and CDR2 (germline): MNHNY, SVGAGI (reference sequence). V shed 2 bases and J shed 6 bases, with 8 bases lying between them. The CDR3 DNA follows: TGTGCCAGCAGTTACCCACAGACCGAGCAGTACTTC. Translation gives CASSYPQTEQYF.

The chain carries TRBV27 and TRBJ1-5; D is uncertain. Germline V lookup: CDR1 MNHEY, CDR2 SMNVEV (reference sequence). The CDR3 runs to 13 residues. V was pared by 3 bases and J by 4 bases, with 7 bases between. This CDR3 is CASSFRGNQPQHF. The CDR3, as DNA: TGTGCCAGCAGTTTTCGCGGTAATCAGCCCCAGCATTTT.

The CDR3 sequence: CASKDSLGYGYTF. The DNA of the CDR3 is TGTGCCAGCAAAGACAGCTTGGGTTATGGCTACACCTTC. The V and J genes are TRBV6-5 and TRBJ1-2, with D possibly matching TRBD1 (5 bases). With 7 bases removed from V and 5 bases from J, the gap between germline ends came to 14 bases. The CDR3 sequence is 13 residues long. Looked up from germline, CDR1 is MNHEY and CDR2 is SVGAGI.

In this sample, this clone turned up once. The chain couples TRBV5-4 to TRBJ2-5, with a weak D call TRBD2 (5 bases). Germline V gene sequence: CDR1 SGHNT, CDR2 YYREEE (reference sequence). V was trimmed by 0 bases and J by 4 bases, leaving 13 bases between them. The CDR3 has 15 residues. The chain's CDR3 is CASSLAAGRPETQYF. The DNA for the CDR3 is TGTGCCAGCAGCTTGGCCGCGGGTCGGCCAGAGACCCAGTACTTC. Drawing the rest from reference TRBV5-4 and TRBJ2-5, the complete variable domain is ETGVTQSPTHLIKTRGQQVTLRCSSQSGHNTVSWYQQALGQGPQFIFQYYREEENGRGNFPPRFSGLQFPNYSSELNVNALELDDSALYLCASSLAAGRPETQYFGPGTRLLVL.

The chain combines TRBV9 with TRBJ2-2; weak D call: TRBD2 (5 bases). This CDR3 has 14 amino acids. V lost 0 bases to trimming and J lost 8 bases, with 11 bases between them. Germline CDR1 SGDLS, CDR2 YYNGEE. DNA for the CDR3: TGTGCCAGCAGCGTAGCTTATCGGGGTGGGGAGCTGTTTTTT. It yields the protein CASSVAYRGGELFF.